One and the same sample provided the 24 T cell receptor beta chains below, sequenced in a study of siplizumab effects on memory and regulatory T cells. Profiling relied on immunoSEQ multiplex PCR, and the TCRdb table lists in-frame clones only, not all of them. The sample holds around 87,000 clones; 85% to 90% are singletons and the top ten take roughly 15%. Sample: CD4+ T cells sorted from blood. The receptors stem from a human donor in good health.

The chain has TRBV6-6 and TRBJ2-7, with TRBD2 matching 8 bases. Looked up from germline, CDR1 is MNHNY and CDR2 is SVGAGI (reference sequence). This CDR3 contains 14 residues. V lost 6 bases, J lost 2 bases, and 6 bases stayed unmatched. The CDR3 region has the DNA TGTGCCAGCAGCGGGACTAGAGGCACCTACGAGCAGTACTTC. This sequence encodes CASSGTRGTYEQYF.

The CDR3 region is CAARDRGRETQYF. CDR3 coding DNA: TGTGCCGCCCGGGACAGGGGGCGAGAGACCCAGTACTTC. This rearrangement joins TRBV10-3 to TRBJ2-5; 12 bases match TRBD1. The CDR3 has 13 residues. V shed 11 bases and J 4 bases; nucleotides not matched to a gene: 5. Germline V gives CDR1 ENHRY, CDR2 SYGVKD.

The V call is TRBV5-6, the J call TRBJ2-3; D is unclear. Germline loops: CDR1 SGHDT, CDR2 YYEEEE. V was shortened by 6 bases and J by 1 base, with 6 bases between the two germline ends. The CDR3 loop spans 12 amino acids. CDR3 DNA sequence: TGTGCCAGCACCTACGGCACAGATACGCAGTATTTT. It translates to CASTYGTDTQYF.

This sequence joins TRBV27 and TRBJ1-5; D uncertain. Germline-derived CDR1 and CDR2 are MNHEY and SMNVEV (reference sequence). Trimming pared 2 bases from V and 2 bases from J, leaving 13 bases between. The CDR3 has 16 amino acids. CDR3 DNA: TGTGCCAGCAGTTTAAGGGCGCAGGAGGGCAATCAGCCCCAGCATTTT. This sequence encodes CASSLRAQEGNQPQHF.

The V and J genes are TRBV19 and TRBJ1-3; the match to TRBD1 covers 8 bases. V lost 11 bases, J lost 1 base, and 4 bases stayed unmatched. From germline, CDR1 is LNHDA and CDR2 SQIVND (reference sequence). The CDR3 runs to 13 residues. The CDR3 loop reads CACRGLSGNTIYF. DNA for the CDR3: TGTGCCTGCAGGGGGCTGTCTGGAAACACCATATATTTT.

The table lists this clone with a count of one. The chain is built from TRBV5-1 and TRBJ1-3; TRBD1 is a possible D gene (5 bases). CDR3 length: 16 residues. Germline CDR1 SGHRS, CDR2 YFSETQ. V was pared by 4 bases and J by 2 bases, with 16 bases between. The DNA for the CDR3 is TGCGCCAGCAGCCTTACCTCGACAGAAGCTGGAAACACCATATATTTT. It translates to CASSLTSTEAGNTIYF.

The chain uses TRBV4-2 and TRBJ1-3; 8 nucleotides align to TRBD1. Germline CDR1 LGHNA, CDR2 YNFKEQ. J gave up 3 bases and V 4 bases, and 2 bases lay outside the gene matches. The CDR3 spans 14 residues. The CDR3 DNA is TGTGCCAGCAGCCCTGGGACAGGTGGAAACACCATATATTTT. This gives the protein CASSPGTGGNTIYF.

V gene TRBV4-1 combines with J gene TRBJ2-3; TRBD2 matches 10 bases. Germline loops: CDR1 MGHRA, CDR2 YSYEKL. CDR3 size: 17 residues. Trimming cost V 1 base and J 0 bases; bases outside gene matches: 4. This chain's CDR3 is CASSQAGLARSTDTQYF. CDR3 coding DNA: TGCGCCAGCAGCCAAGCGGGACTAGCGCGAAGCACAGATACGCAGTATTTT.

This clone is a singleton in its sample. The chain couples TRBV7-9 to TRBJ1-6, with 9 bases aligning to TRBD1. The CDR3 spans 15 residues. Germline V CDR1 and CDR2: SEHNR, FQNEAQ (reference sequence). Germline trimming cut 5 bases from V and 7 bases from J; bases unmatched to any gene: 6. As DNA, the CDR3 is TGTGCCAGCAGCAGGACAGGGGAAGGGAATTCACCCCTCCACTTT. Translating gives CASSRTGEGNSPLHF.

The chain has TRBV14 and TRBJ1-1; D unresolved. In germline, CDR1 is SGHDN, CDR2 FVKESK. Deletions cut 1 base from V and 5 bases from J, with 5 bases between. CDR3 length: 12 amino acids. In nucleotides, the CDR3 is TGTGCCAGCAGCCAAGTCAGTACTGAAGCTTTCTTT. It translates to CASSQVSTEAFF.

V gene TRBV27 combines with J gene TRBJ2-7; 7 positions match TRBD2. V dropped 6 bases and J dropped 2; count of bases not matched to a gene: 10. Germline assignment: CDR1 MNHEY and CDR2 SMNVEV (reference sequence). The CDR3 totals 15 residues. CDR3 coding DNA: TGTGCCAGCAGGGGAGGGACCAGGTCCCCCTACGAGCAGTACTTC. Translating it yields CASRGGTRSPYEQYF.

The CDR3 region is CASRGATRDQETQYF. CDR3 DNA sequence: TGTGCCAGCAGGGGGGCTACTCGGGACCAAGAGACCCAGTACTTC. The chain recombines TRBV21-1 with TRBJ2-5; no check of the table's D call, TRBD1, against the DNA was made. TRBV21-1 is shown as a pseudogene. The CDR3 length is 15 residues.

The chain recombines TRBV19 with TRBJ1-1; D gene uncertain. With 11 bases removed from V and 0 bases from J, the gap between germline ends came to 13 bases. This CDR3 is built from 13 residues. The germline V gene encodes CDR1 LNHDA and CDR2 SQIVND (reference sequence). The CDR3 loop is CASSLNLNTEAFF. The CDR3 bases are TGTGCCTCTAGCCTTAATTTGAACACTGAAGCTTTCTTT.

The genes are TRBV5-1 and TRBJ2-2, with 9 positions matching TRBD1. CDR1 and CDR2 (germline): SGHRS, YFSETQ. The CDR3 length is 16 residues. V was clipped by 2 bases and J by 3 bases; unmatched bases: 5. CDR3 amino acids: CASSLWTGEHTGELFF. CDR3 in DNA: TGCGCCAGCAGCTTATGGACAGGGGAACACACCGGGGAGCTGTTTTTT. The variable domain in full, completed from reference TRBV5-1 and TRBJ2-2, reads KAGVTQTPRYLIKTRGQQVTLSCSPISGHRSVSWYQQTPGQGLQFLFEYFSETQRNKGNFPGRFSGRQFSNSRSEMNVSTLELGDSALYLCASSLWTGEHTGELFFGEGSRLTVL.

The chain links TRBV7-2 to TRBJ2-3; 7 bases line up with TRBD2. The CDR3 runs to 13 residues. Per the germline V gene, CDR1 is SGHTA and CDR2 is FQGNSA. Trimming at V came to 5 bases and at J to 10 bases, leaving 9 bases not matched to a gene. The CDR3: CASSAQRGLPQYF. DNA of the CDR3: TGTGCCAGCAGCGCTCAGCGGGGTTTGCCGCAGTATTTT. The variable domain in full, completed from reference TRBV7-2 and TRBJ2-3, reads GAGVSQSPSNKVTEKGKDVELRCDPISGHTALYWYRQSLGQGLEFLIYFQGNSAPDKSGLPSDRFSAERTGGSVSTLTIQRTQQEDSAVYLCASSAQRGLPQYFGPGTRLTVL.

The chain uses TRBV12-5 and TRBJ2-7; TRBD2 aligns across 12 bases. CDR3 size: 15 residues. Looked up from germline, CDR1 is LGHNT and CDR2 is FRNRAP. The V segment lost 6 bases and the J segment 4 bases; nucleotides outside the gene matches: 7. The CDR3 region is CASGTGLAGSYEQYF. The CDR3 bases are TGTGCTAGTGGCACAGGACTAGCGGGATCGTACGAGCAGTACTTC.

The rearrangement links TRBV7-2 to TRBJ2-7, with D hard to call. Germline V gene lookup returns CDR1 SGHTA and CDR2 FQGNSA. V lost 0 bases, J lost 6 bases, and 9 bases lay in between. CDR3 size: 13 residues. CDR3 amino acids: CASSLAQSSEQYF. CDR3 DNA sequence: TGTGCCAGCAGCTTAGCGCAGAGTTCCGAGCAGTACTTC.

The chain recombines TRBV18 with TRBJ2-4, with 11 bases lining up with TRBD2. This CDR3 spans 17 amino acids. Germline CDR1 reads KGHSH; CDR2 reads LQKENI. Losses at the gene ends were 2 bases for V and 2 bases for J; bases not matched to a gene: 5. This CDR3 reads CASSPSTSGTSKNIQYF. The CDR3, as DNA: TGTGCCAGCTCACCATCGACTAGCGGGACATCCAAAAACATTCAGTACTTC.

The chain carries TRBV5-5 and TRBJ2-1; 9 bases match TRBD1. The CDR3 covers 15 residues. CDR1 and CDR2 from the germline V gene are SGHKS and YYEKEE (reference sequence). V was pared by 4 bases and J by 7 bases, with 9 bases of the junction left unmatched. CDR3 bases: TGTGCCAGCAGCACCTACGACAGGGGGGGAAATGAGCAGTTCTTC. It translates to CASSTYDRGGNEQFF.

This chain joins TRBV27 and TRBJ1-4; 7 positions match TRBD1. The CDR3 totals 15 residues. Germline trimming cut 6 bases from V and 4 bases from J; bases unmatched to any gene: 8. Germline assignment: CDR1 MNHEY and CDR2 SMNVEV (reference sequence). CDR3 DNA: TGTGCCAGCAGACCAGGGGGGACAGTTAATGAAAAACTGTTTTTT. This sequence encodes CASRPGGTVNEKLFF.

This clone has just one count. The chain joins TRBV27 to TRBJ2-1; 11 positions agree with TRBD2. After removal of 3 bases from V and 8 bases from J, the junction contained 6 bases not matched to a gene. The CDR3 sequence is 15 residues long. Germline assignment: CDR1 MNHEY and CDR2 SMNVEV (reference sequence). As DNA, the CDR3 is TGTGCCAGCAGTTTGACTAGCGGGATCTGGGATGAGCAGTTCTTC. This encodes CASSLTSGIWDEQFF.

J is TRBJ1-1 and V is TRBV29-1; D might be TRBD1 (5 bases). The CDR3 covers 13 residues. Per the germline V gene, CDR1 is SQVTM and CDR2 is ANQGSEA. Trimming pared 7 bases from V and 0 bases from J, leaving 12 bases between. The CDR3 protein is CSAHQGMNTEAFF. CDR3 DNA sequence: TGCAGCGCCCACCAGGGAATGAACACTGAAGCTTTCTTT.

Here the CDR3 reads CASRRGTGSEAFF. The CDR3 DNA reads as TGTGCCAGCAGGAGGGGAACAGGTTCTGAAGCTTTCTTT. This chain connects TRBV6-4 to TRBJ1-1; perhaps TRBD1 as D (5 bases). Germline-derived CDR1 and CDR2 are MRHNA and SNTAGT. The CDR3 totals 13 residues. Deletions cut 6 bases from V and 6 bases from J, with 14 bases between.

This rearrangement joins TRBV14 to TRBJ2-5, with 14 bases fitting TRBD2. The CDR3 contains 16 residues. The V and J ends lost 4 bases and 4 bases, in that order; junction bases with no gene match: 5. Germline CDR1 SGHDN, CDR2 FVKESK. CDR3 loop: CASSPGLAGARETQYF. CDR3 bases: TGTGCCAGCAGCCCGGGACTAGCGGGAGCTCGAGAGACCCAGTACTTC.